Listed below are T cell receptor beta chains from one sample, sequenced in a study of blood T cell repertoires in COVID-19. Only in-frame clones appear in the TCRdb table, and some are missing; sequencing was by immunoSEQ multiplex PCR. The sample lists roughly 290,000 clones, over 75% occurring once. The sample taken for sequencing was peripheral blood. The receptors here all came from a woman between 50 and 59 years old who had recovered from COVID-19. Both conserved end residues are trimmed from each CDR3. Size values are once, few and many counts, or a class for expanded clones, and some rows have none.

NA	TRBV2	ASAQVAGGNQETQY
NA	TRBV5-6	ASSLQVLYLS
NA	TRBV12-5	ASGQGTGDTEAF
medium-sized	TRBV4-3	ASSQEAGLPGELF
NA	TRBV3-1/TRBV3-2	ASSRGQGAVGYT
NA	TRBV5-1	ASSSGTGTTIT
NA	TRBV5-4	ASSLYRSNTEAF
NA	TRBV28	ASSLPPGLLETQY
NA	TRBV6-5	ASATGDQETQY
NA	TRBV19	ATGQGVVNGANVLT
NA	TRBV19	ASFRTGMIGYT
NA	TRBV20-1	SASRVNEQF
NA	TRBV28	ASSLYADTYGYT
NA	TRBV2	ASSEAGISSDEQF
few	TRBV7-2	ASSRDTAQPQH
NA	TRBV5-4	ASSLDIPSGTDTQY
few	TRBV27	ASSFFRGTTNEKLF
NA	TRBV28	ASSSQGTDTQY
NA	TRBV9	ASSPRDRESDEQF
NA	TRBV10-3	AISESGGIAF
NA	TRBV5-4	ASSGMDRGGYT
NA	TRBV5-1	ASGGASPSGANVLT
NA	TRBV28	ASSISQGRPTTY
once	TRBV28	ACGGAEDTQY
NA	TRBV6-1	ASSEARKDRGRQGYGYT
NA	TRBV5-1	ASSLVGGGHEQY
once	TRBV28	ASRGGDGWRTEAF
NA	TRBV11-2	ASSFDYPTGELF
NA	TRBV27	ASSARGSGYT
once	TRBV28	ASSKVSGGRWDTEAF
few	TRBV12-3/TRBV12-4	ASSLSRGQPQH
few	TRBV4-2	ASSQGGLYSNQPQH
NA	TRBV15	ATSTRTGAYEQY
NA	TRBV7-3	ASSLAGGPTGELF
NA	TRBV7-9	ASSSARNNQPQH
once	TRBV3-1/TRBV3-2	ASRGAGTDTQY
NA	TRBV2	ASRPIRGVSTEAF
NA	TRBV7-2	ASSLYRGEIDGYT
NA	TRBV19	ASSPSGGEEEKLF
NA	TRBV5-6	ASSLGQLEAF
NA	TRBV18	ASSPLLAGYNEQF
NA	TRBV9	ASSVGEAGNTIY
few	TRBV3-1/TRBV3-2	ASSQGGSQNEQY
NA	TRBV7-9	ASSLRGGNEQF
NA	TRBV20-1	SASGSGASDTQY
NA	TRBV4-1	ASRISVMQF
NA	TRBV19	ASSTGTPNTGELF
NA	TRBV7-6	ASSSEGGNTEAF
NA	TRBV9	ASSVTHGGNTGELF
NA	TRBV6-6	ASSYKVDAGRNEQY
NA	TRBV5-8	ASSFQGPDTQY
NA	TRBV30	AWSAYLRDSYEQY
few	TRBV7-9	ASSLPDSISPLH
NA	TRBV28	ASRSGNSNQPQH
NA	TRBV30	AWRTGGYTEAF
NA	TRBV6-5	ASSYSPASGSEQF
NA	TRBV4-3	ASSQALSGGSYEQF
NA	TRBV24-1	ATSDRDRGLGNYGYT
NA	TRBV19	ASSISSGGGYEQY